This entry is about one TCR beta chain. What it binds is unknown. The sample is drawn from a study of T cell responses to AZD1222 COVID-19 vaccine. Study outcomes and limitations: Repertoire samples came only from after the peak T cell response.

The table came from immunoSEQ multiplex PCR; TCRdb's copy has only in-frame clones and leaves some out. The sample includes 70,000 to 90,000 clones, approximately 89% seen only once; the top ten take 2% to 2.5%. The CDR3 has 14 residues. The V and J ends lost 3 bases and 5 bases, in that order; junction bases with no gene match: 4. In germline, CDR1 is KGHSH, CDR2 LQKENI. The V call is TRBV18, the J call TRBJ2-7; 10 bases fit TRBD1. The TCR comes from an adult in good health. Sequencing was performed on peripheral blood, taken on day 0 of AZD1222 vaccination. The CDR3, as DNA: TGTGCCAGCTCACCGGGACAGGGGTACCACGAGCAGTACTTC. It encodes CASSPGQGYHEQYF. Full variable domain (rest looked up from reference TRBV18 and TRBJ2-7): NAGVMQNPRHLVRRRGQEARLRCSPMKGHSHVYWYRQLPEEGLKFMVYLQKENIIDESGMPKERFSAEFPKEGPSILRIQQVVRGDSAAYFCASSPGQGYHEQYFGPGTRLTVT.